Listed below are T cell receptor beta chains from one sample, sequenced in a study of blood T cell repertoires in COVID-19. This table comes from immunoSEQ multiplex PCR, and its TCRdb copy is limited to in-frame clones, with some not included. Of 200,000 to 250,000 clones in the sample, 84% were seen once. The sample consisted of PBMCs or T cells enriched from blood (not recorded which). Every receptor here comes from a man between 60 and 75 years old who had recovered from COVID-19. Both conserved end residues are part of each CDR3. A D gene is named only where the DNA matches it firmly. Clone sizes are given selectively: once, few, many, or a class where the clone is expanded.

CDR3 DNA: TGTGCCAGCAGCTTAGTGGCCGGGACTAGCGTTTCCTACGAGCAGTACTTC
CDR3 protein: CASSLVAGTSVSYEQYF
D gene: TRBD2
J gene: TRBJ2-7
clone size: -
V gene: TRBV7-2

CDR3 DNA: TGCAGTGCTAGTACGTACCTACAGAATAATCAGCCCCAGCATTTT
CDR3 protein: CSASTYLQNNQPQHF
D gene: -
J gene: TRBJ1-5
clone size: -
V gene: TRBV20-1

CDR3 DNA: TGTGCCAGTAGTATAGACGGGGTAAACGAGCAGTACTTC
CDR3 protein: CASSIDGVNEQYF
D gene: -
J gene: TRBJ2-7
clone size: -
V gene: TRBV19

CDR3 DNA: TGTGCCTGGACTCTCAGGCGAGCAGATACGCAGTATTTT
CDR3 protein: CAWTLRRADTQYF
D gene: -
J gene: TRBJ2-3
clone size: few
V gene: TRBV30

CDR3 DNA: TGTGCCAGCAGCCTAAGGGGAGGGGCGGGAGAAAAACTGTTTTTT
CDR3 protein: CASSLRGGAGEKLFF
D gene: -
J gene: TRBJ1-4
clone size: -
V gene: TRBV25-1

CDR3 DNA: TGTGCCATCAGTGGGGGCCAGGGCGAAAAACTGTTTTTT
CDR3 protein: CAISGGQGEKLFF
D gene: -
J gene: TRBJ1-4
clone size: few
V gene: TRBV10-3

CDR3 DNA: TGCGCCAGCAGCCAGGCAGTCAGTCGGGACAGGGCGGGAACTAATGAAAAACTGTTTTTT
CDR3 protein: CASSQAVSRDRAGTNEKLFF
D gene: TRBD1
J gene: TRBJ1-4
clone size: -
V gene: TRBV4-1

CDR3 DNA: TGCGCCAGCAGCTTAGGGGACAATGAGCAGTTCTTC
CDR3 protein: CASSLGDNEQFF
D gene: -
J gene: TRBJ2-1
clone size: few
V gene: TRBV5-1

CDR3 DNA: TGTGCCATCAGTGAGGACAGAATAAATCAGCCCCAGCATTTT
CDR3 protein: CAISEDRINQPQHF
D gene: -
J gene: TRBJ1-5
clone size: -
V gene: TRBV10-3

CDR3 DNA: TGTGCCTGGAATCCGGGACAGGGAGTTGAAGCTTTCTTT
CDR3 protein: CAWNPGQGVEAFF
D gene: TRBD1
J gene: TRBJ1-1
clone size: -
V gene: TRBV30

CDR3 DNA: TGTGCCAGCAGCGAGAGACAGTTAGCTAACTATGGCTACACCTTC
CDR3 protein: CASSERQLANYGYTF
D gene: -
J gene: TRBJ1-2
clone size: -
V gene: TRBV2

CDR3 DNA: TGTGCCAGCAGCCCCCGACAGGGGGGAAACACCATATATTTT
CDR3 protein: CASSPRQGGNTIYF
D gene: TRBD1
J gene: TRBJ1-3
clone size: -
V gene: TRBV11-2

CDR3 DNA: TGTGCCACCAGCAGAGCTGTAAGTCAGGGCAATCAGCCCCAGCATTTT
CDR3 protein: CATSRAVSQGNQPQHF
D gene: -
J gene: TRBJ1-5
clone size: -
V gene: TRBV15

CDR3 DNA: TGTGCTAGCAGCCCGGGCAGGGGTACCTCCCAAGAGACCCAGTACTTC
CDR3 protein: CASSPGRGTSQETQYF
D gene: -
J gene: TRBJ2-5
clone size: -
V gene: TRBV7-7

CDR3 DNA: TGCGCCAGTTCCCCGCGGGGGACCATTAGGGACATTCAGTACTTC
CDR3 protein: CASSPRGTIRDIQYF
D gene: TRBD2
J gene: TRBJ2-4
clone size: -
V gene: TRBV4-3

CDR3 DNA: TGCGCCAGCCAGAAAGAATTCGACACTGAAGCTTTCTTT
CDR3 protein: CASQKEFDTEAFF
D gene: -
J gene: TRBJ1-1
clone size: -
V gene: TRBV10-2

CDR3 DNA: TGTGCCAGCAGTGAAGGGGACATCGCCTACGAGCAGTACTTC
CDR3 protein: CASSEGDIAYEQYF
D gene: -
J gene: TRBJ2-7
clone size: -
V gene: TRBV6-1

CDR3 DNA: TGTGCCAGCAGCGCTACGGGGGTAGCGGGGGGTCAAGAGACCCAGTACTTC
CDR3 protein: CASSATGVAGGQETQYF
D gene: TRBD2
J gene: TRBJ2-5
clone size: -
V gene: TRBV6-2/TRBV6-3

CDR3 DNA: TGTGCCAGCAGCTCAGGGACAGGGATCTATGGCTACACCTTC
CDR3 protein: CASSSGTGIYGYTF
D gene: TRBD1
J gene: TRBJ1-2
clone size: once
V gene: TRBV7-8

CDR3 DNA: TGTGCCAGTAGTATCGCGGGGCCCGGTAGACTGTTTTTT
CDR3 protein: CASSIAGPGRLFF
D gene: -
J gene: TRBJ1-4
clone size: -
V gene: TRBV19

CDR3 DNA: TGTGCCAGTAGTATCACGGGATCTGGGACTGAAGCTTTCTTT
CDR3 protein: CASSITGSGTEAFF
D gene: -
J gene: TRBJ1-1
clone size: once
V gene: TRBV19

CDR3 DNA: TGTGCCACCAGCAGAGATCTCCTAGCGGTCTCCTACAATGAGCAGTTCTTC
CDR3 protein: CATSRDLLAVSYNEQFF
D gene: TRBD2
J gene: TRBJ2-1
clone size: -
V gene: TRBV15

CDR3 DNA: TGTGCCAGCAGTCCAGGTTCATCTGGCTACACCTTC
CDR3 protein: CASSPGSSGYTF
D gene: -
J gene: TRBJ1-2
clone size: few
V gene: TRBV2

CDR3 DNA: TGTGCCAGCTCACCTACTAGCAGCGAGCAGTTCTTC
CDR3 protein: CASSPTSSEQFF
D gene: -
J gene: TRBJ2-1
clone size: once
V gene: TRBV18

CDR3 DNA: TGTGCCAGCAGTTATACCGGGACTACTTCCCGAAAACTGTTTTTT
CDR3 protein: CASSYTGTTSRKLFF
D gene: -
J gene: TRBJ1-4
clone size: -
V gene: TRBV27

CDR3 DNA: TGTGCCAGCAGTCCTAACAGGGAAAAACTGTTTTTT
CDR3 protein: CASSPNREKLFF
D gene: -
J gene: TRBJ1-4
clone size: -
V gene: TRBV27

CDR3 DNA: TGTGCCAGCAGTGAAGGGCCATCCGGGGTTTTTCGCACCATATATTTT
CDR3 protein: CASSEGPSGVFRTIYF
D gene: -
J gene: TRBJ1-3
clone size: -
V gene: TRBV2

CDR3 DNA: TGTGCCAGCAGTTACGGAGACTCTGGAAACACCATATATTTT
CDR3 protein: CASSYGDSGNTIYF
D gene: -
J gene: TRBJ1-3
clone size: -
V gene: TRBV6-5

CDR3 DNA: TGCGCCAGCAGCTTCGGACAGAACACTGAAGCTTTCTTT
CDR3 protein: CASSFGQNTEAFF
D gene: -
J gene: TRBJ1-1
clone size: once
V gene: TRBV5-1

CDR3 DNA: TGCAGCGTAAGGACAGAAGCCTATGGCTACACCTTC
CDR3 protein: CSVRTEAYGYTF
D gene: -
J gene: TRBJ1-2
clone size: few
V gene: TRBV29-1

CDR3 DNA: TGTGCCAGCAGCCAAGATTTTGGGACAGGCCACTACGAGCAGTACTTC
CDR3 protein: CASSQDFGTGHYEQYF
D gene: TRBD1
J gene: TRBJ2-7
clone size: few
V gene: TRBV14

CDR3 DNA: TGTGCCAGCAGCGTAGACAGGCTGGGTAATTCACCCCTCCACTTT
CDR3 protein: CASSVDRLGNSPLHF
D gene: -
J gene: TRBJ1-6
clone size: -
V gene: TRBV7-8

CDR3 DNA: TGTGCCAGCAGCCAATTTAACACCGGGACAGGGGGTTACGAGCAGTACTTC
CDR3 protein: CASSQFNTGTGGYEQYF
D gene: TRBD1
J gene: TRBJ2-7
clone size: -
V gene: TRBV14

CDR3 DNA: TGTGCCAGCAACAGACAGGAGCAACAAAACATTCAGTACTTC
CDR3 protein: CASNRQEQQNIQYF
D gene: -
J gene: TRBJ2-4
clone size: once
V gene: TRBV27

CDR3 DNA: TGTGCCACCAGTGATTTCGTCAGCACAGATACGCAGTATTTT
CDR3 protein: CATSDFVSTDTQYF
D gene: -
J gene: TRBJ2-3
clone size: -
V gene: TRBV24-1

CDR3 DNA: TGTGCCATCAGTGAGGGACAGTTGAACACCGGGGAGCTGTTTTTT
CDR3 protein: CAISEGQLNTGELFF
D gene: -
J gene: TRBJ2-2
clone size: -
V gene: TRBV10-3

CDR3 DNA: TGTGCCAGTAGTAAAGACAGGATCCTCTCTGGGGCCAACGTCCTGACTTTC
CDR3 protein: CASSKDRILSGANVLTF
D gene: -
J gene: TRBJ2-6
clone size: -
V gene: TRBV19

CDR3 DNA: TGCGCCAGCAGCTCCCAGACTAGCGGGGGCCTTAGCTCCTACGAGCAGTACTTC
CDR3 protein: CASSSQTSGGLSSYEQYF
D gene: TRBD2
J gene: TRBJ2-7
clone size: -
V gene: TRBV5-1

CDR3 DNA: TGTGCCACCGGGACTAGCGCTTACAATGAGCAGTTCTTC
CDR3 protein: CATGTSAYNEQFF
D gene: TRBD2
J gene: TRBJ2-1
clone size: -
V gene: TRBV6-5

CDR3 DNA: TGTGCCAGCTCACTACAGGGGTCCGAGCAGTACTTC
CDR3 protein: CASSLQGSEQYF
D gene: TRBD1
J gene: TRBJ2-7
clone size: -
V gene: TRBV18

CDR3 DNA: TGCGCCAGCAGGTACGGGACAAGGAACACCGGGGAGCTGTTTTTT
CDR3 protein: CASRYGTRNTGELFF
D gene: -
J gene: TRBJ2-2
clone size: -
V gene: TRBV5-1

CDR3 DNA: TGTGCCACCAGTGATCCCCGAGGAGGGCCCCAGCATTTT
CDR3 protein: CATSDPRGGPQHF
D gene: -
J gene: TRBJ1-5
clone size: -
V gene: TRBV24-1

CDR3 DNA: TGTGCCAGCAGACTAACCGGGACATCAGATTCCTACGAGCAGTACTTC
CDR3 protein: CASRLTGTSDSYEQYF
D gene: -
J gene: TRBJ2-7
clone size: -
V gene: TRBV5-6

CDR3 DNA: TGTGCCAGCAGTTATGGACTCGGGACAGTAAACACTGAAGCTTTCTTT
CDR3 protein: CASSYGLGTVNTEAFF
D gene: TRBD1
J gene: TRBJ1-1
clone size: -
V gene: TRBV6-5

CDR3 DNA: TGTGCCAGCAGCTTCGGGACAGGGGGCCTCCCCTACGAGCAGTACTTC
CDR3 protein: CASSFGTGGLPYEQYF
D gene: TRBD1
J gene: TRBJ2-7
clone size: once
V gene: TRBV11-1

CDR3 DNA: TGTGCCACCAGTGATTTGAAAGCGCCGGGACTAGCGAACACCGGGGAGCTGTTTTTT
CDR3 protein: CATSDLKAPGLANTGELFF
D gene: TRBD2
J gene: TRBJ2-2
clone size: -
V gene: TRBV24-1

CDR3 DNA: TGCAGTGCTAGTCCAGGGACAGGATTCTCTGGAAACACCATATATTTT
CDR3 protein: CSASPGTGFSGNTIYF
D gene: TRBD1
J gene: TRBJ1-3
clone size: -
V gene: TRBV20-1

CDR3 DNA: TGTGCCAGCTCACCACCTCCCGCCAGGGGGCAAGGCTACACCTTC
CDR3 protein: CASSPPPARGQGYTF
D gene: TRBD1
J gene: TRBJ1-2
clone size: -
V gene: TRBV18

CDR3 DNA: TGTGCCAGCTCACCACTAGGGGACAGGGGGCTAGCAGCTTTCTTT
CDR3 protein: CASSPLGDRGLAAFF
D gene: TRBD1
J gene: TRBJ1-1
clone size: -
V gene: TRBV18

CDR3 DNA: TGTGCCAGCGAAATGGGGGGGCTTGGAAACACCATATATTTT
CDR3 protein: CASEMGGLGNTIYF
D gene: -
J gene: TRBJ1-3
clone size: few
V gene: TRBV11-1

CDR3 DNA: TGTGCCAGCAGTTTGGGGGCGAACACTGAAGCTTTCTTT
CDR3 protein: CASSLGANTEAFF
D gene: -
J gene: TRBJ1-1
clone size: -
V gene: TRBV12-3/TRBV12-4

CDR3 DNA: TGTGCCAGCAGCCCCTCGGGGGACTTTGGTGAAAAACTGTTTTTT
CDR3 protein: CASSPSGDFGEKLFF
D gene: -
J gene: TRBJ1-4
clone size: -
V gene: TRBV3-1/TRBV3-2